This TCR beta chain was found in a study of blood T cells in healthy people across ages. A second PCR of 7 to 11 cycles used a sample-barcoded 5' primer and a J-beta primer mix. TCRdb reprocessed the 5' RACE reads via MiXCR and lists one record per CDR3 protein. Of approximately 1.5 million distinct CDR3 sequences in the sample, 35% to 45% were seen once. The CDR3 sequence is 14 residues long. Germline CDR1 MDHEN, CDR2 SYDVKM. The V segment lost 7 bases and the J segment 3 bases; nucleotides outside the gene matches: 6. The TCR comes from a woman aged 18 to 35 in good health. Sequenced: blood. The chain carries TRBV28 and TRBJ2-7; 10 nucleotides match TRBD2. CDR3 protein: CASTGPSGGYEQYF. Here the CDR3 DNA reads TGTGCCAGCACTGGACCTAGCGGGGGCTACGAGCAGTACTTC.